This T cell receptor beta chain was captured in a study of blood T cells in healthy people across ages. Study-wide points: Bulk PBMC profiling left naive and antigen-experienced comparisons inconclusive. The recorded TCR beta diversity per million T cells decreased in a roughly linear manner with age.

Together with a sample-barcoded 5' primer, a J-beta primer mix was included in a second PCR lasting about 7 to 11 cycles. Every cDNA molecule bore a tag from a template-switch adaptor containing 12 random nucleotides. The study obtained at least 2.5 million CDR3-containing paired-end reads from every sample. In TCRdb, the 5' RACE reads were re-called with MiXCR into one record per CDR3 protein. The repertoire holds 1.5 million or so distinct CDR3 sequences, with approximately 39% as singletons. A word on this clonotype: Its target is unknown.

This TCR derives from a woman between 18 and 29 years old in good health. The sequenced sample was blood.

CDR3 sequence: CASSKALFLGQARSYEQYF. The CDR3 region has the DNA TGTGCCAGCAGCAAAGCGCTCTTCCTGGGACAGGCTCGCTCCTACGAGCAGTACTTC. V is TRBV21-1 and J is TRBJ2-7; the table's D call TRBD1 went unverified against the DNA. TRBV21-1 is annotated as a pseudogene. This CDR3 is 19 amino acids long.